A single sample gave rise to the 27 T cell receptor beta chains below, sequenced in a study of prognosis after radiotherapy for stage I lung cancer. Two-round multiplex PCR on genomic DNA was the method by which TCR beta CDR3 was amplified. Round one of PCR was performed, and it used primers specific to each TRBV and TRBJ gene. Each CDR3 protein is one row after TCRdb ran MiXCR on the multiplex PCR reads. Altogether 27,000 or so distinct CDR3 sequences are present, about 41% being singletons, with the ten largest covering less than 35%. Sequencing used PBMCs, obtained before or after stereotactic body radiation therapy (not recorded which). Source of these receptors: a donor over 45 with non-small cell lung cancer.

The sample holds many counts of this clonotype. V gene TRBV28 combines with J gene TRBJ1-5; a possible D gene is TRBD1 (5 bases). The CDR3 extends over 14 amino acids. Germline CDR1 MDHEN, CDR2 SYDVKM. V gave up 5 bases and J gave up 4 bases, with 12 bases separating them. The CDR3 DNA reads as TGTGCCAGCAGTATGGTCCAGGGAAATCAGCCCCAGCATTTT. Its translation is CASSMVQGNQPQHF.

This chain joins TRBV24-1 and TRBJ2-1; unclear D gene. Germline CDR1 is KGHDR and CDR2 is SFDVKD. The V and J ends lost 5 bases and 8 bases respectively, with 9 bases between them. The length of the CDR3 is 12 residues. The CDR3 DNA reads as TGTGCCACCAGTGCCCGACTCGATGAGCAGTTCTTC. It codes for CATSARLDEQFF.

With regard to this clonotype: A single base separates this from a much larger clone, so it may be a read error. Here the CDR3 DNA reads TGTGCCAGCAGTTACTCGACCGGGACATTCGGCGGCTACACCTTC. Amino acid sequence: CASSYSTGTFGGYTF. V is TRBV7-8 and J is TRBJ1-2, with D possibly matching TRBD1 (6 bases). V was clipped by 6 bases and J by 8 bases, with 22 bases between them. From germline, CDR1 is SGHVS and CDR2 FQNEAQ. The CDR3 runs to 15 residues.

The chain combines TRBV5-1 with TRBJ2-7; TRBD1 aligns across 11 bases. The CDR3 has 14 residues. V lost 4 bases to trimming and J lost 5 bases; unmatched junction nucleotides: 5. Per the germline V gene, CDR1 is SGHRS and CDR2 is YFSETQ. For the CDR3, the DNA is TGCGCCAGCAGCGCTGGGACAGGGGGGAACGAGCAGTACTTC. It codes for CASSAGTGGNEQYF.

This clonotype was seen more than once but under ten times. The genes are TRBV5-1 and TRBJ2-7; no definite D call. V gave up 1 base and J gave up 2 bases, with 10 bases separating them. CDR1 and CDR2 (germline): SGHRS, YFSETQ. This CDR3 is 14 amino acids long. CDR3 residues: CASSLTYATYEQYF. CDR3 in DNA: TGCGCCAGCAGCTTGACCTACGCCACCTACGAGCAGTACTTC. Looking up the rest from reference TRBV5-1 and TRBJ2-7 gives the full variable domain: KAGVTQTPRYLIKTRGQQVTLSCSPISGHRSVSWYQQTPGQGLQFLFEYFSETQRNKGNFPGRFSGRQFSNSRSEMNVSTLELGDSALYLCASSLTYATYEQYFGPGTRLTVT.

This clonotype was seen at least ten times. The CDR3 region is CSARPLGLAGGHGETQYF. In DNA form, the CDR3 reads TGCAGTGCTAGACCATTGGGACTAGCGGGGGGACATGGGGAGACCCAGTACTTC. The gene calls are TRBV20-1 and TRBJ2-5, with 15 bases lining up with TRBD2. This CDR3 has 18 amino acids. The V and J ends lost 2 bases and 5 bases, in that order; junction bases with no gene match: 12. Germline-derived CDR1 and CDR2 are DFQATT and SNEGSKA (reference sequence).

This clonotype was counted at least ten times. V is TRBV20-1 and J is TRBJ2-2, with TRBD2 identical over 14 bases. This CDR3 region has 16 residues. CDR1 is DFQATT, CDR2 SNEGSKA, per germline (reference sequence). The ends lost 3 bases at V and 4 bases at J; junction bases unmatched: 4. The CDR3 DNA is TGCAGTGCTAGGAGGACTAGCGGGGGGAGCACCGGGGAGCTGTTTTTT. Protein product: CSARRTSGGSTGELFF.

This clonotype was seen a handful of times. A much more abundant neighbour one base away suggests this may be a read error. The J gene is TRBJ1-5, the V gene TRBV6-2 or TRBV6-3; 7 nucleotides line up with TRBD1. J gave up 7 bases and V 6 bases, and 12 bases lay outside the gene matches. The germline V gene has CDR1 MNHEY and CDR2 SVGEGT. The CDR3 totals 15 residues. CDR3 protein: CASRSGGQVGQPQHF. The CDR3 region has the DNA TGTGCCAGCAGGTCAGGGGGGCAGGTAGGCCAGCCCCAGCATTTT.

This clonotype occurred many times. The chain recombines TRBV2 with TRBJ2-5; D ambiguous. V lost 6 bases, J lost 1 base, and 6 bases lay in between. This CDR3 region has 12 residues. The V gene's germline CDR1 is SNHLY and CDR2 FYNNEI. The CDR3 protein is CASRPFQETQYF. DNA of the CDR3: TGTGCCAGCAGGCCCTTCCAAGAGACCCAGTACTTC.

This sequence joins TRBV5-1 and TRBJ2-1, with TRBD2 identical over 10 bases. Per germline, CDR1 SGHRS and CDR2 YFSETQ. After removal of 4 bases from V and 2 bases from J, the junction contained 3 bases not matched to a gene. This CDR3 contains 15 residues. Written as DNA, the CDR3 is TGCGCCAGCAGCCCGGGGACTAGCGCCTACAATGAGCAGTTCTTC. Translation: CASSPGTSAYNEQFF.

This clonotype has at least ten counts. The chain recombines TRBV7-9 with TRBJ1-2; the D gene is possibly TRBD1 (5 bases). The V end lost 4 bases, the J end lost 0 bases, and 12 bases lay between the germline ends. The germline V gene encodes CDR1 SEHNR and CDR2 FQNEAQ (reference sequence). The CDR3 loop spans 15 amino acids. The CDR3 here is CASSSRDPANYGYTF. The CDR3, as DNA: TGTGCCAGCAGCTCGCGGGACCCAGCTAACTATGGCTACACCTTC.

This clonotype was seen ten or more times. The rearrangement uses TRBV14 and TRBJ1-2, with D perhaps matching TRBD1 (6 bases). This CDR3 spans 13 amino acids. In germline, CDR1 is SGHDN, CDR2 FVKESK. Trimming pared 1 base from V and 7 bases from J, leaving 10 bases between. The CDR3 sequence: CASSQGRGGGYTF. The CDR3 DNA reads TGTGCCAGCAGCCAAGGCAGGGGCGGTGGCTACACCTTC. Variable domain in full (rest from reference TRBV14 and TRBJ1-2): EAGVTQFPSHSVIEKGQTVTLRCDPISGHDNLYWYRRVMGKEIKFLLHFVKESKQDESGMPNNRFLAERTGGTYSTLKVQPAELEDSGVYFCASSQGRGGGYTFGSGTRLTVV.

In this sample, this clonotype turned up many times. The chain joins TRBV2 to TRBJ1-5, with 7 positions matching TRBD1. J lost 6 bases, V lost 7 bases, and 6 bases had no gene match. This CDR3 spans 13 amino acids. Germline V gene sequence: CDR1 SNHLY, CDR2 FYNNEI. The CDR3 DNA sequence: TGTGCCAGCAACGAGGGGGCTGCTCAGCCCCAGCATTTT. This gives the protein CASNEGAAQPQHF.

The J gene is TRBJ2-3, the V gene TRBV15; tentative D call: TRBD2 (5 bases). With 5 bases removed from V and 6 bases from J, the gap between germline ends came to 9 bases. The germline gives CDR1 LNHNV, CDR2 YYDKDF (reference sequence). The CDR3 consists of 12 residues. The CDR3 nucleotides read TGTGCCACCAGCCAGACTAAGGATACGCAGTATTTT. This gives the protein CATSQTKDTQYF.

This clonotype was seen at least ten times. This chain uses TRBV10-3 with TRBJ2-7; a weak D match, TRBD1 (6 bases). The CDR3 runs to 16 residues. The germline V gene encodes CDR1 ENHRY and CDR2 SYGVKD. The V gene lost 6 bases and the J gene lost 2 bases, with 20 bases spanning the gap. The CDR3 here is CAIRSATGHEAYEQYF. The CDR3 DNA sequence: TGTGCCATCAGGTCGGCGACGGGACACGAGGCCTACGAGCAGTACTTC.

This clonotype was seen at least ten times. The chain joins TRBV7-3 to TRBJ2-3; D ambiguous. This CDR3 comprises 13 residues. V was shortened by 1 base and J by 6 bases, with 8 bases between the two germline ends. Germline V gene sequence: CDR1 SGHTA, CDR2 FQGTGA. CDR3 in amino acids: CASSLNPADTQYF. DNA of the CDR3: TGTGCCAGCAGCTTAAACCCTGCTGATACGCAGTATTTT.

V gene TRBV27 combines with J gene TRBJ2-7; TRBD1 matches at 7 bases. The CDR3 is 15 amino acids. Trimming removed 4 bases from V and 2 bases from J; junction bases left unmatched: 8. CDR1 MNHEY and CDR2 SMNVEV come from the germline V gene (reference sequence). CDR3 amino acids: CASSSTGTNAYEQYF. The CDR3 region has the DNA TGTGCCAGCAGTTCGACAGGGACAAATGCCTACGAGCAGTACTTC.

This clonotype was detected many times. The chain uses TRBV5-6 and TRBJ2-1; no firm D call. The germline V gene has CDR1 SGHDT and CDR2 YYEEEE. The length of the CDR3 is 13 residues. Trimming shortened V by 2 bases and J by 7 bases, and 10 bases separated the two germline ends. CDR3 protein: CASSLNRGNEQFF. DNA of the CDR3: TGTGCCAGCAGCTTAAACCGAGGAAATGAGCAGTTCTTC.

This clonotype showed up many times. The genes are TRBV27 and TRBJ2-1; possibly TRBD2 for D (6 bases). The CDR3 has 16 amino acids. Deletions cut 5 bases from V and 5 bases from J, with 19 bases between. Germline assignment: CDR1 MNHEY and CDR2 SMNVEV (reference sequence). CDR3 sequence: CASSQTPSAINNEQFF. Here the CDR3 DNA reads TGTGCCAGCAGTCAAACTCCTAGCGCAATAAACAATGAGCAGTTCTTC.

This clonotype was picked up many times. J is TRBJ2-5 and V is TRBV12-3 or TRBV12-4; D is unresolved. V lost 5 bases to trimming and J lost 2 bases, with 12 bases between them. The CDR3 is 14 residues long. This CDR3 is CASSVRAYQETQYF. The CDR3 DNA follows: TGTGCCAGCAGTGTCCGGGCCTATCAAGAGACCCAGTACTTC.

To note about this clonotype: This clone may be a read error of a much larger clone one base away. The chain uses TRBV19 and TRBJ2-1; perhaps TRBD2 as D (6 bases). The CDR3 spans 13 residues. The germline V gene encodes CDR1 LNHDA and CDR2 SQIVND (reference sequence). The CDR3 loop is CASSSWEDNEQSF. The CDR3 nucleotides read TGTGCCAGCAGCTCCTGGGAGGACAATGAGCAGTCCTTC.

This clonotype was detected ten times or more. This chain connects TRBV9 to TRBJ2-7; 9 nucleotides line up with TRBD1. Germline loops: CDR1 SGDLS, CDR2 YYNGEE. V trimming: 4 bases; J trimming: 3 bases; junction bases outside the gene matches: 8. The CDR3 extends over 15 amino acids. The CDR3 nucleotides are TGTGCCAGCAGCAGAACCGGGACAGGGTTCTACGAGCAGTACTTC. Protein product: CASSRTGTGFYEQYF.

This rearrangement joins TRBV7-8 to TRBJ1-6; tentatively, D is TRBD1 (5 bases). CDR1 is SGHVS and CDR2 is FQNEAQ in the germline V gene. The CDR3 consists of 15 residues. V dropped 6 bases and J dropped 7 bases, with 16 bases sitting between them. The CDR3 nucleotides are TGTGCCAGCAGTTTATATAGGGGCAAGAATTCACCCCTCCACTTT. This encodes CASSLYRGKNSPLHF. Combining the CDR3 with reference TRBV7-8 and TRBJ1-6 gives the whole variable domain GAGVSQSPRYKVAKRGQDVALRCDPISGHVSLFWYQQALGQGPEFLTYFQNEAQLDKSGLPSDRFFAERPEGSVSTLKIQRTQQEDSAVYLCASSLYRGKNSPLHFGNGTRLTVT.

This chain joins TRBV6-2 or TRBV6-3 and TRBJ1-2, with a possible D match to TRBD1 (6 bases). Germline V lookup: CDR1 MNHEY, CDR2 SVGEGT. V was trimmed by 6 bases and J by 5 bases, leaving 13 bases between them. The CDR3 is 13 amino acids. The CDR3 loop reads CASRGAHYYGYTF. DNA for the CDR3: TGTGCCAGCAGGGGGGCGCATTATTATGGCTACACCTTC.

The chain has TRBV7-2 and TRBJ2-7; no definite D call. CDR1 is SGHTA, CDR2 FQGNSA, per germline. The CDR3 length is 13 residues. Trimming took 6 bases from V and 5 from J, leaving 14 bases between them. The CDR3 loop is CASSPGLSDEQYF. Here the CDR3 DNA reads TGTGCCAGCAGTCCGGGTCTTTCAGACGAGCAGTACTTC.

This clonotype has more than one count but fewer than ten. The chain carries TRBV12-3 or TRBV12-4 and TRBJ2-3, with 10 bases that match TRBD1. This CDR3 is built from 15 residues. V shed 7 bases, J shed 3 bases, and the junction held 7 bases outside the gene matches. As DNA, the CDR3 is TGTGCCAGCAAATTCCGGACAGGGGGAACAGATACGCAGTATTTT. Its translation: CASKFRTGGTDTQYF.

In this sample, this clonotype turned up many times. This rearrangement joins TRBV6-1 to TRBJ2-5, with a tentative D call TRBD2 (7 bases). CDR1 is MNHNS and CDR2 is SASEGT in the germline V gene. CDR3 length equals 15 residues. Trimming stripped 7 bases from V and 3 bases from J, with 18 bases between. The CDR3 here is CASTSAGEGEETQYF. The CDR3 DNA reads TGTGCCAGCACCTCTGCGGGAGAGGGGGAAGAGACCCAGTACTTC.